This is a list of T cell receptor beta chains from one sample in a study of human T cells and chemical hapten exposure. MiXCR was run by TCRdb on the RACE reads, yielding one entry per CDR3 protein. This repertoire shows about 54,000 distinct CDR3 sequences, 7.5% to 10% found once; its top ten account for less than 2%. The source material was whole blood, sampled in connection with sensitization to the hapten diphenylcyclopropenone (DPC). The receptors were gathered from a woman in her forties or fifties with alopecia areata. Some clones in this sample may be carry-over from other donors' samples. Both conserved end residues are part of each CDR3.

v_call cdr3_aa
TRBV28 CASSKWDRGSGVSEAFF
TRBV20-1 CSATRAVTQYF
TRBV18 CASSPGLALNEQFF
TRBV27 CASSPGPALYTEAFF
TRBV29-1 CSVLIPSANTGELFF
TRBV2 CASAGDYSQETQYF
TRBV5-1 CASSLTPGQLTYEQYF
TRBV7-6 CASSPLAGGPDTQYF
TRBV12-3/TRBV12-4 CASSLFEGANVLTF
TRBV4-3 CASSPQPVTGALMNTEAFF
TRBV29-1 CSVNAGVGEKLFF
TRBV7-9 CASSPTSTDGYEQYF
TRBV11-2 CASSSTGYNEQFF
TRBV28 CASSLRTPYEQYF
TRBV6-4 CASSDSLFGSTDTQYF
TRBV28 CASSRGGPNEKLFF
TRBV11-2 CASSLDPPGGISYEQYF
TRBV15 CATSRAGTLGDYGYTF
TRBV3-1 CASSGRGQPQHF
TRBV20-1 CSATMDSDGYTF
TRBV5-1 CASSWTVTSTDTQYF
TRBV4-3 CASSQPGTGVQEQYF
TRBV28 CASIQSGADTQYF
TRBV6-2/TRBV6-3 CASSTLQGSNQPQHF
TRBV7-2 CASSLDRQTQYF
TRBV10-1 CASSEARDSGYTF
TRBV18 CASGGTATTDTQYF
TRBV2 CASREEQVQGQKLFF
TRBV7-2 CASSIYGNEQFF
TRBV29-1 CSVVSGNNQPQHF
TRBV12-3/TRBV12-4 CATGPNTGELFF
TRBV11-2 CASSFSAANEKLFF
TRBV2 CASKQSGETQYF
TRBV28 CASSPASFGLSTDTQYF
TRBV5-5 CASSLVWSNTEAFF
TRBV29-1 CSVEEGNRGAKNIQYF
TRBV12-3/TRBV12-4 CASNLSGENQETQYF
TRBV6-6 CASSLRQGSPSRGYTF
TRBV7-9 CASSPIAIGTEAFF
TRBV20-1 CSASSSGSGTIYNEQFF
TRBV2 CASRADPLEAFF
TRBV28 CASSFRRNYGYTF
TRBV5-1 CASSLKGRETQYF
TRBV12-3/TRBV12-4 CASNWAGAETQYF
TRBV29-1 CSVEEGARNTEAFF
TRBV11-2 CASSLDRASSTDTQYF
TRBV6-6 CASSYSKAGEYEQYF
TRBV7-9 CASSLTGESNEQFF
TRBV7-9 CASSRTRGRGEKLFF
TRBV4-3 CASSQEQGLNTIYF
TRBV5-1 CASSPEPRAGENIQYF
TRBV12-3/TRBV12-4 CASSFDPPEAFF
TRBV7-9 CASSFQVGTEAFF